This T cell receptor (beta chain) is from a study of shared clonotypes between healthy human individuals. Findings of the study overall: Across a few donors, naive CD4 shared 5% to 6.5%, naive CD8 3% to 3.5%, memory CD4 roughly 2.4%, memory CD8 0.4% to 0.5%.

There are 15 residues in the CDR3. Losses at the gene ends were 2 bases for V and 7 bases for J; bases not matched to a gene: 7. Germline CDR1 is MNHEY and CDR2 is SMNVEV (reference sequence). Sequencing was performed with immunoSEQ multiplex PCR; in TCRdb, only in-frame clones are kept and a portion is missing. The sample holds under 1 million clones, roughly 96% seen once. Naive CD8 isolation took CD45RO-negative cells positively selected for CCR7 and excluded terminally differentiated effector memory CD45RA+ cells. This clone was detected once. Its target is not known. Sequences were obtained from naive CD8+ T cells sorted from blood. The chain recombines TRBV27 with TRBJ2-3; 9 bases fit TRBD2. This clonotype was obtained from a man aged 30-40 years in good health. The chain's CDR3 is CASSLRGSGGYTQYF. The CDR3 nucleotides are TGTGCCAGCAGTTTACGGGGTAGCGGGGGCTATACGCAGTATTTT.